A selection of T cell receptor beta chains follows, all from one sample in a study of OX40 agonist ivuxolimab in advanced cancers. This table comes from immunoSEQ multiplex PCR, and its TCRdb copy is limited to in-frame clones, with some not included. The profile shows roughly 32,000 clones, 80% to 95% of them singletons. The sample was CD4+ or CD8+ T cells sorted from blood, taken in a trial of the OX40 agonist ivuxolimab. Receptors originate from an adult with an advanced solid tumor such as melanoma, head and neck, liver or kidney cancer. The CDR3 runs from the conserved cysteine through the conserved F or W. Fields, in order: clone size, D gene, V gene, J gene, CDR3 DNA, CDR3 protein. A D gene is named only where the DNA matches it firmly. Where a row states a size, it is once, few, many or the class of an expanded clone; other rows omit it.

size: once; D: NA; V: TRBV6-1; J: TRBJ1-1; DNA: TGTGCCAGCTATTCTCTTGGAGGGTTGAACACTGAAGCTTTCTTT; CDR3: CASYSLGGLNTEAFF
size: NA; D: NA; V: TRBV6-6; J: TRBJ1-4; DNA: TGTGCCAGCCTTCAAACCCCTGGGGAAAAACTGTTTTTT; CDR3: CASLQTPGEKLFF
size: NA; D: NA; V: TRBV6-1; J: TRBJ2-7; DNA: TGTGCCACCCGGGACCAACCCCTCGGCTACGAGCAGTACTTC; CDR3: CATRDQPLGYEQYF
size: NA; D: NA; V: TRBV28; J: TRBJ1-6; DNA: TGTGCCAGCAGTTTACCCCCTGGGAGCTCCTATAATTCACCCCTCCACTTT; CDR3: CASSLPPGSSYNSPLHF
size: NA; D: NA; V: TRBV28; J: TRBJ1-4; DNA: TGTGCCAGCAGTTTAGGGGGGCTGGGAGAAAAACTGTTTTTT; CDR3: CASSLGGLGEKLFF
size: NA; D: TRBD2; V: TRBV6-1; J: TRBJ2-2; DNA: TGTGCCAGCAGCGACGGACTAGCGGGGGCCGGGGAGCTGTTTTTT; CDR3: CASSDGLAGAGELFF
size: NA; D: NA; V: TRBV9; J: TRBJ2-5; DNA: TGTGCCAGCAGCGTAGATGGAGGGGAGGAGACCCAGTACTTC; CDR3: CASSVDGGEETQYF
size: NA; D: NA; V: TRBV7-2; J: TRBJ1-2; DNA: TGTGCCAGCAGCTTAGCCGCGGGAAACAGAATCTATGGCTACACCTTC; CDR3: CASSLAAGNRIYGYTF
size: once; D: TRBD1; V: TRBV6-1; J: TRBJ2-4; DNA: TGTGCCAGCAGTGAAGGGACAGGGGCGGACATTCAGTACTTC; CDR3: CASSEGTGADIQYF
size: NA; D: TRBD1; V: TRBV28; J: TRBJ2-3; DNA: TGTGCCAGCAGTCAAGGGGGCGATGGGCGTAGGCAGTATTTT; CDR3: CASSQGGDGRRQYF
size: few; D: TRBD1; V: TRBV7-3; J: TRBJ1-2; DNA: TGTGCCAGCAGCTTAACGCCCGACAGGGAACATGGCTACACCTTC; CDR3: CASSLTPDREHGYTF
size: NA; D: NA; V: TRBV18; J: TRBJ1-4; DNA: TGTGCCAGCTCACCACAGGACAGCACAACTAATGAAAAACTGTTTTTT; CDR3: CASSPQDSTTNEKLFF
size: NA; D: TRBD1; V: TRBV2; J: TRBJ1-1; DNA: TGTGCCAGCAGCCCTCGGACAGGTTCCACTGAAGCTTTCTTT; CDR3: CASSPRTGSTEAFF
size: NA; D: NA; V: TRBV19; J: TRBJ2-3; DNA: TGTGCCAGTAGTACCCAGGGGGGGGGAAGCACAGATACGCAGTATTTT; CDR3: CASSTQGGGSTDTQYF
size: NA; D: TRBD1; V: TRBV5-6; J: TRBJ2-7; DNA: TGTGCCAGCAGCTCACAGGGGTTAAGCTACGAGCAGTACTTC; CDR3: CASSSQGLSYEQYF
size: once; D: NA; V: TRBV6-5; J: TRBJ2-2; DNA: TGTGCCAGCAGCCCCACCACCTCAGGGACTGGGGAGCTGTTTTTT; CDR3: CASSPTTSGTGELFF
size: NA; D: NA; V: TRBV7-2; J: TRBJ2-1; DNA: TGTGCCAGCAGCCTACAGGTTAACAATGAACAGTTCTTC; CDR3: CASSLQVNNEQFF
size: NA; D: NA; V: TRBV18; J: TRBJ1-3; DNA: TGTGCCAGCTCACCACGGACAGAACTAAAGGCTGGAAACACCATATATTTT; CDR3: CASSPRTELKAGNTIYF
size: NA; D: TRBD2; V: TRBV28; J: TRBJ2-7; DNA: TGTGCCAGCAGGCAAGGACTAGCGGAAAGCTCCTACGAGCAGTACTTC; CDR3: CASRQGLAESSYEQYF
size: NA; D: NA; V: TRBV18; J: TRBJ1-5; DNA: TGTGCCAGCTCACTAACAGGGAATTTCAATCAGCCCCAGCATTTT; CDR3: CASSLTGNFNQPQHF
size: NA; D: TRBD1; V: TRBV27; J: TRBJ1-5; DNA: TGTGCCAGCAGTTTAATGTTTACAGGGGGCGGATTTCGCAATCAGCCCCAGCATTTT; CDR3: CASSLMFTGGGFRNQPQHF
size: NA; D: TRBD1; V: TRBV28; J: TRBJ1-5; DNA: TGTGCCAGCAGCTCGGGACAGGGGGTTGATCAGCCCCAGCATTTT; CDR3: CASSSGQGVDQPQHF
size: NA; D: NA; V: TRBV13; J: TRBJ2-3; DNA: TGTGCCAGCAGCGCCGGCCACTACCCCGGTGGGGATGATGGCACAGATACGCAGTATTTT; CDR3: CASSAGHYPGGDDGTDTQYF
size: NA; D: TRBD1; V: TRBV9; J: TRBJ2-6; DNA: TGTGCCAGCAGCGAGCCAGGGGGTGGGGCCAACGTCCTGACTTTC; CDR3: CASSEPGGGANVLTF
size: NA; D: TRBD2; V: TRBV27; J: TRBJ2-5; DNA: TGTGCCAGCAGTTTTTGGAGCGGGAGCCAAGAGACCCAGTACTTC; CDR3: CASSFWSGSQETQYF
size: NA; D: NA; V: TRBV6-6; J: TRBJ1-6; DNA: TGTGCCAGCAGTTACCGCGGGTTTCAGAATTCACCCCTCCACTTT; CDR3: CASSYRGFQNSPLHF
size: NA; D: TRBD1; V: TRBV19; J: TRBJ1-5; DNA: TGTGCCAGTAGTCCGACAGGGAGGGTCCAGCCCCAGCATTTT; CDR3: CASSPTGRVQPQHF
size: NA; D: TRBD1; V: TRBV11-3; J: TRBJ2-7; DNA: TGTGCCAGCAGCCCGGACAGGGGCAAGCAGTACTTC; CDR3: CASSPDRGKQYF
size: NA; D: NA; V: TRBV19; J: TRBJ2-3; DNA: TGTGCCAGTCAGGGGACAGATACGCAGTATTTT; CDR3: CASQGTDTQYF
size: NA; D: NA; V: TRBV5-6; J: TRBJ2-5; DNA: TGTGCCAGCAGCTTAACAGGGATCCAAGAGACCCAGTACTTC; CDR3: CASSLTGIQETQYF
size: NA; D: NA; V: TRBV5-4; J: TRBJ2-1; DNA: TGTGCCAGCAGCGACAGGAATGAGCAGTTCTTC; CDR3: CASSDRNEQFF
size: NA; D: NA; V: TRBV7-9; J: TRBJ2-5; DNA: TGTGCCAGCAGCGTAGGGGGAGAGACCCAGTACTTC; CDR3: CASSVGGETQYF
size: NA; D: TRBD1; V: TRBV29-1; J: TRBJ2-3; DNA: TGCAGCGTTGAGGCGAGTCGGACAGGCCCCACAGATACGCAGTATTTT; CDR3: CSVEASRTGPTDTQYF
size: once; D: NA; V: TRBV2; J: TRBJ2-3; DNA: TGTGCCAGCAGTGTCCCGCTAGGCGCAGATACGCAGTATTTT; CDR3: CASSVPLGADTQYF
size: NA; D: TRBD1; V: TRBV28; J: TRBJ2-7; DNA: TGTGCCAGCAACTTCCCGGGACAGGGATTCGAGCAGTACTTC; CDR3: CASNFPGQGFEQYF
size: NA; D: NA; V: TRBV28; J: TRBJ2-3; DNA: TGTGCCAGTCGAGAGGGGGGGAAAGATACGCAGTATTTT; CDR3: CASREGGKDTQYF
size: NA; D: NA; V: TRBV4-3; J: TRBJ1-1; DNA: TGCGCCAGCAGCCAAGATCCGTCTGGGAACACTGAAGCTTTCTTT; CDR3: CASSQDPSGNTEAFF
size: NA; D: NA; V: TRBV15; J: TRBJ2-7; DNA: TGTGCCACCAGCAGAGCCGGGAGAGACTACGAGCAGTACTTC; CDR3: CATSRAGRDYEQYF
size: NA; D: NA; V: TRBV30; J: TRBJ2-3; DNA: TGTGCCTGGAGTGTCGTTCGGGATACGCAGTATTTT; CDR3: CAWSVVRDTQYF
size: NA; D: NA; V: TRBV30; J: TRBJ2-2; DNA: TGTGCCTGGAGTGGGCTAGCGTTCGACACCGGGGAGCTGTTTTTT; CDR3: CAWSGLAFDTGELFF
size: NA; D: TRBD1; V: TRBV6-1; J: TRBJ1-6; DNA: TGTGCCAGCAGCTGGGACAGCCTTCCGAATTCACCCCTCCACTTT; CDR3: CASSWDSLPNSPLHF
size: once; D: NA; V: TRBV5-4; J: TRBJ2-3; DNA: TGTGCCAGCAGCTTATACACAGATACGCAGTATTTT; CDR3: CASSLYTDTQYF
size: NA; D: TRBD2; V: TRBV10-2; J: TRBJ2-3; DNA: TGCGCCTCCCTGGGCGGGGGGGCCGCAGATACGCAGTATTTT; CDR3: CASLGGGAADTQYF
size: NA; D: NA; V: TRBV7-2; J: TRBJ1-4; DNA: TGTGCCAGCAGCCCGGCCGGGACGGCGAGAAATGAAAAACTGTTTTTT; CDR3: CASSPAGTARNEKLFF
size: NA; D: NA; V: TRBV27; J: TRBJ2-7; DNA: TGTGCCAGCAGTACGATCTCCCGAGGCTACGAGCAGTACTTC; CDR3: CASSTISRGYEQYF
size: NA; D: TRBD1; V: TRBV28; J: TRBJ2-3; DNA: TGTGCCAGCAGTCCCCGGACAGGGATGTGGGATACGCAGTATTTT; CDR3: CASSPRTGMWDTQYF
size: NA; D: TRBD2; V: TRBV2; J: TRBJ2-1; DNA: TGTGCCAGCAATCAGCGGGGGGACAATGAGCAGTTCTTC; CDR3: CASNQRGDNEQFF
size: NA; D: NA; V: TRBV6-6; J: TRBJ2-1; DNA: TGTGCCAGCTGCATGGACAGCTCCTACAATGAGCAGTTCTTC; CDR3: CASCMDSSYNEQFF
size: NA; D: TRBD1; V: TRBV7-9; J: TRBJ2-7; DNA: TGTGCCAGCAGCCACGGGACAGGGGTGTACGAGCAGTACTTC; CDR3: CASSHGTGVYEQYF
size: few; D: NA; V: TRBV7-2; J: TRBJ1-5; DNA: TGTGCCAGCAGCCTGACAGGCAATAATCAGCCCCAGCATTTT; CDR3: CASSLTGNNQPQHF
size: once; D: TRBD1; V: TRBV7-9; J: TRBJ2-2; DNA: TGTGCCAGCAGCCGCAACAGGGGCTACACCGGGGAGCTGTTTTTT; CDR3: CASSRNRGYTGELFF
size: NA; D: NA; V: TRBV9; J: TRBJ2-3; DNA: TGTGCCAGCAGCGTAGAAACTCGCACAGATACGCAGTATTTT; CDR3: CASSVETRTDTQYF